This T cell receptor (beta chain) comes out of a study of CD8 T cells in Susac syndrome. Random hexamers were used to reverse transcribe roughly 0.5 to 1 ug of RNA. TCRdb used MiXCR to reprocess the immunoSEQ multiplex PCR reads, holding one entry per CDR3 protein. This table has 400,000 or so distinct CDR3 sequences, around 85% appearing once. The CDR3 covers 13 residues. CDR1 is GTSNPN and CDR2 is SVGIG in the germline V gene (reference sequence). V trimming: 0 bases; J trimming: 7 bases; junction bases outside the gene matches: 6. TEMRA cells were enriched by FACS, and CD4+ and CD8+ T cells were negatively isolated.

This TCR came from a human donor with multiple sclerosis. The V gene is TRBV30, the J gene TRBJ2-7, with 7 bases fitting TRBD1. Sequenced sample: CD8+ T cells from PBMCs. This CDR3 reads CAWSVTTGAEQYF. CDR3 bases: TGTGCCTGGAGTGTAACTACAGGGGCTGAGCAGTACTTC.